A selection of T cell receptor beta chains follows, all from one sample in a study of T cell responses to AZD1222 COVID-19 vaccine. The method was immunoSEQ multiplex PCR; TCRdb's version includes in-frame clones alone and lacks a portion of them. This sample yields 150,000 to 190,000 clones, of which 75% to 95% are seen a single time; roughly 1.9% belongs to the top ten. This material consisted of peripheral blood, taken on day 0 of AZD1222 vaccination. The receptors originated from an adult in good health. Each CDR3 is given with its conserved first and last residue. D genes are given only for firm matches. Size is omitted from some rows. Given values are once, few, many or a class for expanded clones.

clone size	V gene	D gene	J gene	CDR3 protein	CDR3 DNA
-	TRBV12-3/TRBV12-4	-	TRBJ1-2	CASSSGDSGYTF	TGTGCCAGCAGTTCCGGGGACTCAGGCTACACCTTC
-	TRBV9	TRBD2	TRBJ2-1	CASSVAPAGVAYNEQFF	TGTGCCAGCAGCGTAGCTCCAGCGGGAGTGGCCTACAATGAGCAGTTCTTC
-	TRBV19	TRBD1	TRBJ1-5	CASSVDRVTNQPQHF	TGTGCCAGTAGTGTGGACAGGGTGACCAATCAGCCCCAGCATTTT
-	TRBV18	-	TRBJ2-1	CASSPSANEQFF	TGTGCCAGCTCACCATCGGCAAATGAGCAGTTCTTC
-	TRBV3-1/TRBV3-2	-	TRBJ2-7	CASSQDNCTGTYEQYF	TGTGCCAGCAGCCAAGATAACTGTACAGGCACCTACGAGCAGTACTTC
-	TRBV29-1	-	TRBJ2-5	CSVEAQGPGQETQYF	TGCAGCGTTGAAGCCCAGGGGCCGGGGCAAGAGACCCAGTACTTC
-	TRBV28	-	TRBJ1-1	CASSLWAEMNTEAFF	TGTGCCAGCAGTTTGTGGGCAGAGATGAACACTGAAGCTTTCTTT
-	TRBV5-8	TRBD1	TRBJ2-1	CASSRWPTSGGSYNEQFF	TGTGCCAGCAGTCGATGGCCTACATCAGGGGGATCCTACAATGAGCAGTTCTTC
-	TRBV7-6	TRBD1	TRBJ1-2	CASSLAQDRKANYGYTF	TGTGCCAGCAGCTTAGCCCAGGACAGGAAAGCTAACTATGGCTACACCTTC
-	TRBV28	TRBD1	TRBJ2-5	CASSSDRGEQETQYF	TGTGCCAGCAGTTCGGACAGGGGGGAGCAAGAGACCCAGTACTTC
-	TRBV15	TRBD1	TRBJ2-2	CATSREDRVSGELFF	TGTGCCACCAGCAGGGAAGACAGGGTTTCCGGGGAGCTGTTTTTT
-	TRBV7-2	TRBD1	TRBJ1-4	CASSLVRHRGEKLFF	TGTGCCAGCAGCTTAGTACGACACAGGGGGGAAAAACTGTTTTTT
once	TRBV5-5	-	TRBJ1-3	CASSLAAANSGNTIYF	TGTGCCAGCAGCTTGGCGGCAGCAAATTCTGGAAACACCATATATTTT
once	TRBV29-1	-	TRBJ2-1	CSVWGARGGENEQFF	TGCAGCGTTTGGGGTGCTAGGGGTGGAGAGAATGAGCAGTTCTTC
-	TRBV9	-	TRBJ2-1	CAGSVGPSASRPKNEQFF	TGTGCCGGCAGCGTAGGGCCTTCAGCGTCCCGCCCTAAGAATGAGCAGTTCTTC
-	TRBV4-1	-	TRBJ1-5	CASSPRDSPVVFDQPQHF	TGCGCCAGCAGCCCAAGAGACAGTCCCGTCGTTTTCGATCAGCCCCAGCATTTT
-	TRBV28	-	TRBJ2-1	CATFLEGGNEQFF	TGTGCCACCTTCTTAGAGGGTGGCAATGAGCAGTTCTTC
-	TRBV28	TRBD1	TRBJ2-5	CASNLPGTGSQETQYF	TGTGCCAGCAACTTGCCCGGGACAGGGTCACAAGAGACCCAGTACTTC
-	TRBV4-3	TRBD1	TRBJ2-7	CASSPGTGDDEQYF	TGCGCCAGCAGCCCCGGGACAGGGGACGACGAGCAGTACTTC
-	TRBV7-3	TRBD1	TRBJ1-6	CASSATGTGNSPLHF	TGTGCCAGCAGCGCGACCGGGACAGGGAACTCACCCCTCCACTTT
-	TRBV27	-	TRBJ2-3	CASSFRRVLTDTQYF	TGTGCCAGCAGTTTCCGCAGGGTGCTAACAGATACGCAGTATTTT
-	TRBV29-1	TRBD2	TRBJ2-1	CSPLGGNNEQFF	TGCAGCCCGTTGGGGGGGAACAATGAGCAGTTCTTC
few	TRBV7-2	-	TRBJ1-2	CASSLQEFYGYTF	TGTGCCAGCAGCTTACAGGAGTTCTATGGCTACACCTTC
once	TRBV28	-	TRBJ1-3	CASRPPRTLSGNTIYF	TGTGCCAGCAGGCCTCCTAGGACACTCTCTGGAAACACCATATATTTT
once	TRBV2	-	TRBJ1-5	CASSFPNRDSRYSNQPQHF	TGTGCCAGCAGTTTCCCAAACCGCGACAGCAGATATAGCAATCAGCCCCAGCATTTT
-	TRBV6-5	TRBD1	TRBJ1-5	CASSRTGSNQPQHF	TGTGCCAGCAGTCGGACAGGGAGTAATCAGCCCCAGCATTTT
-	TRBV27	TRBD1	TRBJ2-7	CASSLRPPGQGVSEQYF	TGTGCCAGCAGTTTACGTCCCCCCGGACAGGGGGTTTCCGAGCAGTACTTC
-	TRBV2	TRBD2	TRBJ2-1	CASSEGGAGRAEQFF	TGTGCCAGCAGTGAAGGAGGAGCGGGAAGGGCCGAGCAGTTCTTC
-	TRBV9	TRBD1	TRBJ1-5	CASSAGTGTNQPQHF	TGTGCCAGCAGCGCCGGGACAGGGACTAATCAGCCCCAGCATTTT
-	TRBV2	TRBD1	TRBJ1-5	CASSLTGDQPQHF	TGTGCCAGCAGTCTTACAGGGGATCAGCCCCAGCATTTT
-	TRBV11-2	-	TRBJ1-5	CASSRRTERNQPQHF	TGTGCCAGCAGCCGAAGGACAGAGAGAAATCAGCCCCAGCATTTT
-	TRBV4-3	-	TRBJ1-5	CASSQDIRGQPQHF	TGCGCCAGCAGCCAAGATATCAGGGGTCAGCCCCAGCATTTT
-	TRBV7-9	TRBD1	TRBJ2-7	CASSAGQGWGEQYF	TGTGCCAGCAGCGCGGGACAGGGGTGGGGCGAGCAGTACTTC
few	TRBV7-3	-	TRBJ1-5	CASSLRGGAASNQPQHF	TGTGCCAGCAGCCTTAGGGGCGGGGCTGCGAGCAATCAGCCCCAGCATTTT
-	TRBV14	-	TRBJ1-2	CASSPDIPSRGYTF	TGTGCCAGCAGTCCTGACATTCCCTCAAGGGGCTACACCTTC
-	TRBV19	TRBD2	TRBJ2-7	CASSIGGGLNEQYF	TGTGCCAGTAGTATAGGCGGGGGTCTTAACGAGCAGTACTTC
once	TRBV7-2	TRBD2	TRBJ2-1	CASSVAGLSYNEQFF	TGTGCCAGCAGCGTAGCGGGGTTATCCTACAATGAGCAGTTCTTC
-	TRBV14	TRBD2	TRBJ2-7	CASSALLGRVYEQYF	TGTGCCAGCAGCGCGTTGCTCGGGAGGGTCTACGAGCAGTACTTC
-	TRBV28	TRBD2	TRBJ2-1	CASSLAGGEQFF	TGTGCCAGCAGTTTAGCGGGAGGGGAGCAGTTCTTC
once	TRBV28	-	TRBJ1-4	CASSLNREFLFF	TGTGCCAGCAGTTTAAACAGGGAGTTTCTGTTTTTT
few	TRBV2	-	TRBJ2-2	CASSGVGRNTGELFF	TGTGCCAGCAGTGGCGTGGGGAGGAACACCGGGGAGCTGTTTTTT
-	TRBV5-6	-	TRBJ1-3	CASSPPGESSGNTIYF	TGTGCCAGCAGCCCCCCCGGGGAGAGCTCTGGAAACACCATATATTTT
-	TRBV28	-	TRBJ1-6	CASSLGQGLNSPLHF	TGTGCCAGCAGTTTAGGGCAGGGCCTAAATTCACCCCTCCACTTT
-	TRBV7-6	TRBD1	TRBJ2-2	CASSSGQGITGELFF	TGTGCCAGCAGCTCCGGACAGGGGATCACCGGGGAGCTGTTTTTT
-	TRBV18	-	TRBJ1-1	CASSPTQEIEAFF	TGTGCCAGCTCACCGACACAGGAGATTGAAGCTTTCTTT